This T cell receptor (beta chain) was observed in a study of T cell responses to AZD1222 COVID-19 vaccine. General study findings and limits: None of the repertoires were sampled until the peak T cell response had passed. In a largely white British group with more females than males, clonal diversity was possibly underestimated.

With regard to this clone: The antigen is undetermined.

Generated by immunoSEQ multiplex PCR, the TCRdb table keeps only in-frame clones and is missing some. This repertoire shows more than 120,000 clones, under 95% found once; its top ten account for around 5%. The sample in question was peripheral blood, obtained on day 0 of AZD1222 vaccination. This sequence originates from an adult in good health.

CDR3 loop: CASSLGSLRHSPLHF. The CDR3 bases are TGTGCCAGCAGCTTAGGGTCCTTACGGCATTCACCCCTCCACTTT. The rearrangement uses TRBV13 and TRBJ1-6; no reliable D call. The CDR3 sequence is 15 residues long. Germline CDR1 is PRHDT and CDR2 is FYEKMQ (reference sequence). Trimming took 0 bases from V and 8 from J, leaving 11 bases between them.